This TCR beta chain was captured in a study of OX40 agonist ivuxolimab in advanced cancers. TCRdb's copy holds only in-frame clones and misses some; the assay was immunoSEQ multiplex PCR. Altogether some 35,000 clones are present, roughly 80% being singletons, with the ten largest covering approximately 22%. The CDR3 spans 13 residues. Germline values: CDR1 SEHNR, CDR2 FQNEAQ (reference sequence). The V and J ends lost 7 bases and 1 base, in that order; junction bases with no gene match: 3. The rearrangement links TRBV7-9 to TRBJ2-5, with TRBD1 matching over 7 bases. The sequence was obtained from an adult with an advanced solid tumor such as melanoma, head and neck, liver or kidney cancer. The sample was CD4+ or CD8+ T cells sorted from blood, taken in a trial of the OX40 agonist ivuxolimab. The CDR3 DNA reads as TGTGCCAGCAAAGACAGGGTCCAAGAGACCCAGTACTTC. Its protein product is CASKDRVQETQYF.